The next 9 T cell receptor beta chains were all read from a single sample in a study of regulatory T cells in long-lasting Graves disease. To make TCR beta libraries, researchers used iRepertoire HTBI primers and Arm-PCR of CDR3 regions. TCRdb itself ran the multiplex PCR reads through MiXCR, one entry per CDR3 protein. The sample has 500,000 or so distinct CDR3 sequences; 15% to 20% are singletons. Time point indicated: newly diagnosed GD, antithyroid drugs for less than 3 months. Generation of the TCR library employed RNA extracted from PBMCs. These data are also associated with another study on T cells in Graves' hyperthyroidism and ophthalmopathy.

The sequences come from peripheral blood mononuclear cells (PBMCs), collected at new diagnosis, from a patient treated with antithyroid drugs. The receptors shown here come from a woman aged 35-65 years with Graves disease.

This clonotype was seen only a few times. This chain connects TRBV29-1 to TRBJ2-1; 9 bases line up with TRBD1. V shed 1 base and J 7 bases; nucleotides not matched to a gene: 5. This CDR3 contains 14 residues. Looked up from germline, CDR1 is SQVTM and CDR2 is ANQGSEA. The DNA of the CDR3 is TGCAGCGTTGAAGCTGCGGGACAGGGTAATGAGCAGTTCTTC. It codes for CSVEAAGQGNEQFF.

Only a few counts were recorded for this clonotype. The gene calls are TRBV11-3 and TRBJ2-4; 7 nucleotides agree with TRBD2. With V trimmed by 5 bases and J by 0 bases, 7 bases remained unmatched. Germline V gives CDR1 SGHNT, CDR2 YENEEA. CDR3 length equals 16 residues. The CDR3 coding sequence is TGTGCCAGCAGCCCGGGGGGTAGTCTAGCCAAAAACATTCAGTACTTC. Protein product: CASSPGGSLAKNIQYF.

This clonotype was seen repeatedly, ten times or more. V is TRBV12-3 or TRBV12-4 and J is TRBJ1-1; D call uncertain. V was shortened by 5 bases and J by 3 bases, with 7 bases between the two germline ends. CDR3 size: 12 residues. CDR3 DNA: TGTGCCAGCAGTCGGATCGACACTGAAGCTTTCTTT. Translation gives CASSRIDTEAFF.

The gene calls are TRBV6-1 and TRBJ1-5; no reliable D call. The CDR3 length is 10 residues. The V end lost 3 bases, the J end lost 7 bases, and 1 base lay between the germline ends. Germline CDR1 reads MNHNS; CDR2 reads SASEGT. The CDR3, as DNA: TGTGCCAGCAGTGAGCAGCCCCAGCATTTT. Its protein is CASSEQPQHF.

This clonotype was recorded many times. V usage is TRBV13 and J usage is TRBJ2-2; maybe TRBD2 (6 bases). Trimming left V 2 bases short and J 0 bases short, with 13 bases between. The CDR3 sequence is 17 residues long. Germline CDR1 and CDR2: PRHDT and FYEKMQ (reference sequence). The CDR3 here is CASSLRSGGTNTGELFF. CDR3 nucleotide sequence: TGTGCCAGCAGCTTAAGGTCCGGGGGAACGAACACCGGGGAGCTGTTTTTT. Using reference TRBV13 and TRBJ2-2 for the parts outside the CDR3, the full variable domain is AAGVIQSPRHLIKEKRETATLKCYPIPRHDTVYWYQQGPGQDPQFLISFYEKMQSDKGSIPDRFSAQQFSDYHSELNMSSLELGDSALYFCASSLRSGGTNTGELFFGEGSRLTVL.

This clonotype was counted ten times or more. V is TRBV28 and J is TRBJ2-3, with 7 bases aligning to TRBD1. Losses at the gene ends were 6 bases for V and 3 bases for J; bases not matched to a gene: 6. Germline-derived CDR1 and CDR2 are MDHEN and SYDVKM. This CDR3 is built from 14 residues. The CDR3 region is CASRSTGRTDTQYF. As DNA, the CDR3 is TGTGCCAGCAGATCGACAGGGCGTACAGATACGCAGTATTTT.

This clonotype showed up just a few times. As DNA, the CDR3 is TGTGCCAGTAGTAAAGGGACAGGGGCCATGAACACTGAAGCTTTCTTT. Translated, it gives CASSKGTGAMNTEAFF. The chain employs TRBV19 and TRBJ1-1, with TRBD1 matching 10 bases. Looked up from germline, CDR1 is LNHDA and CDR2 is SQIVND (reference sequence). V shed 4 bases and J 0 bases; nucleotides not matched to a gene: 5. There are 16 residues in the CDR3. Using reference TRBV19 and TRBJ1-1 for the parts outside the CDR3, the full variable domain is DGGITQSPKYLFRKEGQNVTLSCEQNLNHDAMYWYRQDPGQGLRLIYYSQIVNDFQKGDIAEGYSVSREKKESFPLTVTSAQKNPTAFYLCASSKGTGAMNTEAFFGQGTRLTVV.

The V gene is TRBV20-1, the J gene TRBJ1-2; no clear D gene. The germline CDR1 and CDR2 sequences are DFQATT and SNEGSKA (reference sequence). The germline V and J ends were trimmed by 5 bases and 0 bases, with 13 bases remaining between them. The CDR3 extends over 14 amino acids. CDR3 in amino acids: CSAPLPYSNYGYTF. DNA of the CDR3: TGCAGTGCTCCTTTACCCTATTCTAACTATGGCTACACCTTC.

This clonotype has a count of ten or more. V gene TRBV20-1 combines with J gene TRBJ1-2, with TRBD1 as a possible D gene (6 bases). The CDR3 has 11 residues. Looked up from germline, CDR1 is DFQATT and CDR2 is SNEGSKA (reference sequence). Trimming pared 4 bases from V and 6 bases from J, leaving 9 bases between. CDR3: CSATGVNGYTF. Written as DNA, the CDR3 is TGCAGTGCTACAGGGGTGAATGGCTACACCTTC.